What follows is one TCR beta chain and its context. This sample was included in a study of blood T cell repertoires in COVID-19. Generated by immunoSEQ multiplex PCR, the TCRdb table keeps only in-frame clones and is missing some. The sample has 250,000 to 300,000 clones; roughly four fifths are singletons. The age range of participants was about 18 to 90 years, with residence in under 30 US areas. The CDR3 length is 13 residues. The V end lost 2 bases, the J end lost 6 bases, and 10 bases lay between the germline ends. Germline V gene sequence: CDR1 MNHEY, CDR2 SVGAGI. Source material: PBMCs or T cells enriched from blood (not recorded which). The V gene is TRBV6-5, the J gene TRBJ1-1; D unclear. The sequence derives from a man aged 30 to 45 with acute COVID-19. CDR3 sequence: CASSYVRAAEAFF. The CDR3 DNA sequence: TGTGCCAGCAGTTACGTGAGGGCCGCTGAAGCTTTCTTT.